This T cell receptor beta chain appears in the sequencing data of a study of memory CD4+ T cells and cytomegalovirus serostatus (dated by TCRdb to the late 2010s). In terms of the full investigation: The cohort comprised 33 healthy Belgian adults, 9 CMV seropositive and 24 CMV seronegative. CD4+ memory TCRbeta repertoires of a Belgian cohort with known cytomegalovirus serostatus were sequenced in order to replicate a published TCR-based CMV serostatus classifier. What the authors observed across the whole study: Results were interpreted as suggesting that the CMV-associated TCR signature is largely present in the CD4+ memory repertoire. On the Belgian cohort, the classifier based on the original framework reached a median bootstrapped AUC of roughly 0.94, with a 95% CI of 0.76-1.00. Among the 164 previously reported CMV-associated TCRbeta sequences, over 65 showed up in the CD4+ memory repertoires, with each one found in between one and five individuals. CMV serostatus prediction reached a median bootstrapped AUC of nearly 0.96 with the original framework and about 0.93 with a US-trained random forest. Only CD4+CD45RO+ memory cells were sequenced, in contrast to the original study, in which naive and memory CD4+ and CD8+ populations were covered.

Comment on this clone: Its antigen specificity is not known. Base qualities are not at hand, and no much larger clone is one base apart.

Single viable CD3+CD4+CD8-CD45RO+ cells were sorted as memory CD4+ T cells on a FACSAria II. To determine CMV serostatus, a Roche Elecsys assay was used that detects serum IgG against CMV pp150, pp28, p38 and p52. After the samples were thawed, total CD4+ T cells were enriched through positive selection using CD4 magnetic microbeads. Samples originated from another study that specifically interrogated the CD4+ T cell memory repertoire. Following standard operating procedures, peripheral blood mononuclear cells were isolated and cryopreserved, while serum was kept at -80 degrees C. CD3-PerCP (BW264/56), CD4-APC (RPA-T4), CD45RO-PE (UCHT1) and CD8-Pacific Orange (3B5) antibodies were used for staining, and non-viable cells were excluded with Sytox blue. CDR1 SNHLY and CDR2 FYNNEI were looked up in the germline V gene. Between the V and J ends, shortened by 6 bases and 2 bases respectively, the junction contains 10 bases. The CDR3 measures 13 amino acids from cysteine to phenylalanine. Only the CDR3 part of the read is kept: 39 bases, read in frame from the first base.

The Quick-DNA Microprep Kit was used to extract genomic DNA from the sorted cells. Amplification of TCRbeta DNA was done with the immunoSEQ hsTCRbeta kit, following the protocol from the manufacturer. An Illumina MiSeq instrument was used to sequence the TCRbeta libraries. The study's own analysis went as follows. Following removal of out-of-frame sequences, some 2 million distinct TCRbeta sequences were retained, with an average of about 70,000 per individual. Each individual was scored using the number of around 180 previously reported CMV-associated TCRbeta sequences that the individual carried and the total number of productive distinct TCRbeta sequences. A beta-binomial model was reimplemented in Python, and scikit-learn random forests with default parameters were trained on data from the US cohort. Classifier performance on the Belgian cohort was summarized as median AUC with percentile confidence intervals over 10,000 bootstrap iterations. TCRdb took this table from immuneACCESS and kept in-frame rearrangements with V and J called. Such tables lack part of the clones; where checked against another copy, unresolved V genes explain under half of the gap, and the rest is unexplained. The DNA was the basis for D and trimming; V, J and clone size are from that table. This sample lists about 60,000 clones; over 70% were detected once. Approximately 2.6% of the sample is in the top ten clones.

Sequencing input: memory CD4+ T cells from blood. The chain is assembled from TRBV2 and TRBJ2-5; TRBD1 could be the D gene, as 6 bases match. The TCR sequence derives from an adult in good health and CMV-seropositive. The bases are TGTGCCAGCAGATACGGACAGCAAGAGACCCAGTACTTC. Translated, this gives CASRYGQQETQYF.